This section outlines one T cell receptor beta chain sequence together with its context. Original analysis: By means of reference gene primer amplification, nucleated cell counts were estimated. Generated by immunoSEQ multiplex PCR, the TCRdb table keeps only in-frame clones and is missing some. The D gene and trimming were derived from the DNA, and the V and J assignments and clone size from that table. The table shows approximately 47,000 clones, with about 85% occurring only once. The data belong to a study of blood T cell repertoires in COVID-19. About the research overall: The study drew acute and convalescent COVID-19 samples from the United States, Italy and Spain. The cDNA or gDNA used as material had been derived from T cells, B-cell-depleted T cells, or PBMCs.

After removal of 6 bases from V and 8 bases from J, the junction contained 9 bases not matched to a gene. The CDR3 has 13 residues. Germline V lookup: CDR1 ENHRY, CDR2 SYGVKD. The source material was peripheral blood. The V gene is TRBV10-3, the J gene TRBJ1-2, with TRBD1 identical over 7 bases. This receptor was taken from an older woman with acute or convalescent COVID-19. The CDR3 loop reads CAISQTGTNGYTF. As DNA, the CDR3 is TGTGCCATCAGCCAGACAGGGACCAACGGCTACACCTTC.